The following is a TCR beta chain sequence with its context. Its specificity is not known. PCR used 60 Vbeta primers and 13 Jbeta primers. The method was immunoSEQ multiplex PCR; TCRdb's version includes in-frame clones alone and lacks a portion of them. This table holds 150,000 to 250,000 clones, roughly 78% found once. The record originates from a study of cytomegalovirus exposure and HLA in healthy donors. On the study more broadly: Previous work identified 120 million or so unique TCR beta sequences from about 179 million T cells. The study's early data release held about 80 million unique TCRs from HLA-typed donors.

Study results and caveats: In a later analysis, approximately 15,000 TCR beta sequences were associated with HLA alleles at 0.05 false discovery rate. A later look showed TCR association rates differing by HLA locus, highest for DRB1 and lowest for HLA-C.

This CDR3 region has 12 residues. CDR1 is SGHTA and CDR2 is FQGNSA in the germline V gene. V was clipped by 5 bases and J by 10 bases; unmatched bases: 4. Sequences were obtained from PBMCs. This receptor was taken from a woman between 25 and 40 years old in good health and CMV-seropositive. The V call is TRBV7-2, the J call TRBJ2-1; 8 nucleotides align to TRBD2. The CDR3 is CASSLIAGEQFF. In DNA, the CDR3 is TGTGCCAGCAGCCTTATAGCGGGGGAGCAGTTCTTC.